The sample holds one count of the clone carrying this TCR beta chain. What it binds is not known. The immunoSEQ assay was version 4, run in survey mode. The table came from immunoSEQ multiplex PCR; TCRdb's copy has only in-frame clones and leaves some out. The sample lists approximately 27,000 clones, 78% occurring once. Stimulation used about 9.2 ug/mL lysate from CMV-infected fibroblasts. Sorted nonresponding memory CD4+ T cells were CD40L-negative, CD69-negative, CD45RO-high. Before stimulation, PBMCs underwent CD8+ T cell depletion. This record belongs to a study of persistence of HIV-infected CD4 T cells. V lost 2 bases to trimming and J lost 6 bases; unmatched junction nucleotides: 8. CDR3 length: 15 residues. Germline loops: CDR1 SGHKS, CDR2 YYEKEE (reference sequence).

This clonotype originated in an adult woman with HIV who was CMV-seropositive. This material consisted of CD4+ T cells sorted from PBMCs after approximately 20-hour stimulation, taken from a patient who received antiretroviral therapy. The gene calls are TRBV5-5 and TRBJ2-7; 10 nucleotides agree with TRBD1. This CDR3 is CASSLGQGGSGEQYF. The CDR3 region has the DNA TGTGCCAGCAGCTTAGGACAGGGGGGATCGGGCGAGCAGTACTTC.